One and the same sample provided the 29 T cell receptor beta chains below, sequenced in a study of untreated major depressive disorder. Sequencing was performed with immunoSEQ multiplex PCR; in TCRdb, only in-frame clones are kept and a portion is missing. The sample shows 20,000 to 25,000 clones, over 85% of them seen only once. Sequencing was performed on CD4+ T cells from PBMCs. The receptor set was obtained from a woman aged 40 to 50 in good health.

DNA for the CDR3: TGTGCTAGTGGTTTTGGGTGGGGGACCCGCTCTGGGGCCAACGTCCTGACTTTC. The encoded protein is CASGFGWGTRSGANVLTF. This chain links TRBV12-5 with TRBJ2-6; D may be TRBD1 or TRBD2 (5 bases each). Germline CDR1 is LGHNT and CDR2 is FRNRAP. V dropped 3 bases and J dropped 0 bases, with 15 bases sitting between them. This CDR3 comprises 18 residues.

The rearrangement links TRBV7-8 to TRBJ2-7; 7 bases align to TRBD1. The V gene end was trimmed by 1 base and the J gene end by 7 bases; junction bases not matched to a gene: 13. CDR1 is SGHVS, CDR2 FQNEAQ, per germline. The CDR3 sequence is 16 residues long. In DNA, the CDR3 is TGTGCCAGCAGCTTAGTTGTGGGACAGTTAACAGGGGAGCAGTACTTC. This gives the protein CASSLVVGQLTGEQYF.

This chain uses TRBV2 with TRBJ2-5; D not certain. CDR3 length: 11 residues. Germline V lookup: CDR1 SNHLY, CDR2 FYNNEI. The V and J ends lost 5 bases and 3 bases respectively, with 4 bases between them. CDR3 amino acids: CASSIKETQYF. The CDR3 DNA is TGTGCCAGCAGTATAAAAGAGACCCAGTACTTC.

V gene TRBV28 combines with J gene TRBJ1-5; a weak D match, TRBD1 (6 bases). Trimming pared 7 bases from V and 3 bases from J, leaving 16 bases between. There are 15 residues in the CDR3. In germline, CDR1 is MDHEN, CDR2 SYDVKM. The CDR3 DNA reads as TGTGCCAGCACCTCGGGACACCGGTTCAATCAGCCCCAGCATTTT. This encodes CASTSGHRFNQPQHF.

This chain joins TRBV25-1 and TRBJ1-4, with TRBD1 matching over 7 bases. CDR3 length: 16 amino acids. Losses at the gene ends were 1 base for V and 4 bases for J; bases not matched to a gene: 6. The germline CDR1 and CDR2 sequences are MGHDK and SYGVNS. Here the CDR3 reads CASSESVYRGNEKLFF. The DNA for the CDR3 is TGTGCCAGCAGTGAATCTGTCTACAGGGGTAATGAAAAACTGTTTTTT.

V usage is TRBV7-2 and J usage is TRBJ2-3; no firm D call. The length of the CDR3 is 15 residues. V lost 3 bases and J 4 bases, leaving 14 bases between the germline ends. Germline CDR1 reads SGHTA; CDR2 reads FQGNSA. The CDR3 region is CASSFSRVSSDTQYF. The CDR3 coding sequence is TGTGCCAGCAGCTTTAGCCGAGTCAGCTCAGATACGCAGTATTTT.

CDR3 bases: TGTGCCAGCAGTGCCCCTGGACAGGGGTTGTACGAGCAGTACTTC. Translated, it gives CASSAPGQGLYEQYF. V and J are TRBV28 and TRBJ2-7; TRBD1 matches at 9 bases. From germline, CDR1 is MDHEN and CDR2 SYDVKM. The CDR3 has 15 amino acids. The V segment lost 5 bases and the J segment 4 bases; nucleotides outside the gene matches: 9.

The gene calls are TRBV21-1 and TRBJ1-2; TRBD1, the table's D call, lacks a check against the DNA. TRBV21-1 corresponds to a pseudogene. The CDR3 has 16 residues. CDR3 in amino acids: CASSKLGSRADYGYTF. The DNA of the CDR3 is TGTGCCAGCAGCAAATTAGGGTCCAGGGCGGACTATGGCTACACCTTC.

This clone appeared once. This chain uses TRBV19 with TRBJ1-6; 8 nucleotides line up with TRBD1. The V segment lost 5 bases and the J segment 8 bases; nucleotides outside the gene matches: 8. The CDR3 has 15 amino acids. Germline V gene sequence: CDR1 LNHDA, CDR2 SQIVND (reference sequence). The chain's CDR3 is CASSGQGYGYSPLHF. The DNA of the CDR3 is TGTGCCAGTAGTGGACAGGGTTACGGGTATTCACCCCTCCACTTT.

This chain connects TRBV2 to TRBJ2-7, with D perhaps given as TRBD1 or TRBD2 (7 bases each). Germline CDR1 SNHLY, CDR2 FYNNEI. The CDR3 spans 16 residues. The V gene lost 7 bases and the J gene lost 2 bases, with 21 bases spanning the gap. The CDR3 nucleotides are TGTGCCAGCACTGCTGGGGGGGGACAGTTCACCTACGAGCAGTACTTC. It translates to CASTAGGGQFTYEQYF.

This chain uses TRBV6-1 with TRBJ1-1; a possible D gene is TRBD1 (5 bases). The V gene lost 10 bases and the J gene lost 5 bases, with 14 bases spanning the gap. This CDR3 comprises 12 residues. Germline-derived CDR1 and CDR2 are MNHNS and SASEGT. CDR3 sequence reads: CATQRPGTEAFF. In DNA form, the CDR3 reads TGTGCCACCCAAAGACCAGGGACTGAAGCTTTCTTT.

This rearrangement joins TRBV7-2 to TRBJ1-2, with D tentatively TRBD1 (5 bases). CDR1 and CDR2 (germline): SGHTA, FQGNSA. The CDR3 totals 16 residues. V gave up 1 base and J gave up 1 base, with 13 bases separating them. This CDR3 reads CASSLVAGSYNYGYTF. CDR3 sequence (DNA): TGTGCCAGCAGCTTAGTCGCAGGGAGCTATAACTATGGCTACACCTTC.

The sample holds one count of this clone. This chain uses TRBV27 with TRBJ2-6; 7 bases agree with TRBD1. The length of the CDR3 is 16 residues. Germline values: CDR1 MNHEY, CDR2 SMNVEV (reference sequence). Trimming cost V 5 bases and J 0 bases; bases outside gene matches: 4. This CDR3 is CASSPGDSSGANVLTF. The CDR3 nucleotides read TGTGCCAGCAGTCCTGGGGACAGCTCTGGGGCCAACGTCCTGACTTTC.

The J gene is TRBJ1-2, the V gene TRBV10-3, with D unclear. Germline V lookup: CDR1 ENHRY, CDR2 SYGVKD. This CDR3 is 17 amino acids long. Trimming stripped 5 bases from V and 3 bases from J, with 22 bases between. In nucleotides, the CDR3 is TGTGCCATCAGTCCACGGACCCTTCGGACGGACCACTATGGCTACACCTTC. Its translation is CAISPRTLRTDHYGYTF.

The chain carries TRBV5-1 and TRBJ2-7; D may be TRBD1 or TRBD2 (6 bases each). Germline assignment: CDR1 SGHRS and CDR2 YFSETQ. This CDR3 region has 16 residues. V was trimmed by 5 bases and J by 3 bases, leaving 21 bases between them. CDR3 sequence (DNA): TGCGCCAGCAGTTCGACCGGGACAAGGGACTTCTACGAGCAGTACTTC. Protein product: CASSSTGTRDFYEQYF. Looking up the rest from reference TRBV5-1 and TRBJ2-7 gives the full variable domain: KAGVTQTPRYLIKTRGQQVTLSCSPISGHRSVSWYQQTPGQGLQFLFEYFSETQRNKGNFPGRFSGRQFSNSRSEMNVSTLELGDSALYLCASSSTGTRDFYEQYFGPGTRLTVT.

The count of this clone is one. The chain recombines TRBV2 with TRBJ2-3, with TRBD2 matching 7 bases. Unmatched junction bases numbered 6, after V lost 5 bases and J lost 1 base. The CDR3 contains 15 residues. Germline V gene lookup returns CDR1 SNHLY and CDR2 FYNNEI. The CDR3 spells CASSREGVRTDTQYF. The CDR3, as DNA: TGTGCCAGCAGTAGGGAGGGTGTGCGCACAGATACGCAGTATTTT.

This clone was observed a single time. V and J are TRBV28 and TRBJ1-4, with D possibly being TRBD1 (5 bases). The CDR3 runs 11 residues. V lost 5 bases to trimming and J lost 10 bases, with 8 bases between them. CDR1 and CDR2 (germline): MDHEN, SYDVKM. CDR3 region: CASSVGGKLFF. In nucleotides, the CDR3 is TGTGCCAGCAGTGTGGGGGGAAAACTGTTTTTT.

The chain links TRBV7-2 to TRBJ2-7, with unresolved D. V was shortened by 0 bases and J by 6 bases, with 9 bases between the two germline ends. Germline V CDR1 and CDR2: SGHTA, FQGNSA. This CDR3 comprises 13 residues. CDR3 bases: TGTGCCAGCAGCTTAGCGTGGTTGGGCGAGCAGTACGTC. The encoded protein is CASSLAWLGEQYV.

This chain connects TRBV11-2 to TRBJ1-3; possible D gene TRBD1, 6 bases. V dropped 6 bases and J dropped 2 bases, with 14 bases sitting between them. Germline V lookup: CDR1 SGHAT, CDR2 FQNNGV. The CDR3 length is 15 residues. The CDR3 sequence: CASRAIRDTGNTIYF. In DNA form, the CDR3 reads TGTGCCAGCAGGGCTATTAGGGACACTGGAAACACCATATATTTT.

This chain links TRBV29-1 with TRBJ2-1; TRBD1 might be the D (6 bases). Germline V lookup: CDR1 SQVTM, CDR2 ANQGSEA. The CDR3 has 12 amino acids. The V end was cut by 5 bases, the J end by 9 bases, with 14 bases between. The CDR3 DNA reads as TGCAGCGTTCGTAAACAGGGATCTGAGCAGTTCTTC. It codes for CSVRKQGSEQFF.

The chain combines TRBV18 with TRBJ1-1; D uncertain. CDR3 length equals 15 residues. V dropped 1 base and J dropped 0 bases, with 9 bases sitting between them. The germline V gene has CDR1 KGHSH and CDR2 LQKENI. The CDR3 spells CASSPLPTVNTEAFF. The CDR3 bases are TGTGCCAGCTCACCACTTCCGACCGTGAACACTGAAGCTTTCTTT.

This chain uses TRBV2 with TRBJ2-3; D ambiguous. The CDR3 consists of 13 residues. The germline V and J ends were trimmed by 8 bases and 2 bases, with 11 bases remaining between them. Germline V lookup: CDR1 SNHLY, CDR2 FYNNEI. The CDR3 here is CASPNAYTDTQYF. As DNA, the CDR3 is TGTGCCAGCCCTAACGCCTACACAGATACGCAGTATTTT.

CDR3 bases: TGTGCCAGCAGTTTGCAATATGGGCTCCAAGAGACCCAGTACTTC. It yields the protein CASSLQYGLQETQYF. V usage is TRBV6-5 and J usage is TRBJ2-5; D remains unclear. With 4 bases removed from V and 1 base from J, the gap between germline ends came to 13 bases. The CDR3 covers 15 residues. Germline CDR1 reads MNHEY; CDR2 reads SVGAGI.

DNA for the CDR3: TGTGCCATCAGTGAGTCGGCCAGCCGAGAGACCCAGTACTTC. It specifies CAISESASRETQYF. This rearrangement joins TRBV10-3 to TRBJ2-5; D gene unclear. Trimming removed 0 bases from V and 4 bases from J, with 9 bases in between. Germline V gene lookup returns CDR1 ENHRY and CDR2 SYGVKD. The CDR3 contains 14 residues.

The gene calls are TRBV18 and TRBJ1-1; 9 bases fit TRBD1. The CDR3 covers 13 residues. Germline V gene data show CDR1 as KGHSH and CDR2 as LQKENI. The junction had 0 bases not matched to a gene; V was cut back by 4 bases and J by 3 bases. The CDR3 DNA reads as TGTGCCAGCTCACGGACAGGGGACACTGAAGCTTTCTTT. Its translation is CASSRTGDTEAFF.

The chain has TRBV7-3 and TRBJ2-3; D is possibly TRBD2 (5 bases). This CDR3 spans 14 amino acids. The V gene lost 3 bases and the J gene lost 6 bases, with 13 bases spanning the gap. The germline V gene has CDR1 SGHTA and CDR2 FQGTGA. In nucleotides, the CDR3 is TGTGCCAGCAGCTTCACTAGAAGCGACGATACGCAGTATTTT. It yields the protein CASSFTRSDDTQYF.

The chain carries TRBV19 and TRBJ2-7; D is undetermined. The V end was cut by 3 bases, the J end by 7 bases, with 10 bases between. From germline, CDR1 is LNHDA and CDR2 SQIVND (reference sequence). The CDR3 is made up of 12 amino acids. CDR3 in amino acids: CASSIGLGEQYF. The CDR3 region has the DNA TGTGCCAGTAGTATCGGGCTGGGGGAGCAGTACTTC.

The rearrangement joins TRBV7-9 to TRBJ1-5; the match to TRBD1 covers 10 bases. This CDR3 is built from 16 residues. The V gene's germline CDR1 is SEHNR and CDR2 FQNEAQ (reference sequence). The junction had 8 bases not matched to a gene; V was cut back by 4 bases and J by 5 bases. DNA for the CDR3: TGTGCCAGCAGCTCCACCCGACAGGGGGCCGATCAGCCCCAGCATTTT. Translation: CASSSTRQGADQPQHF.

This chain connects TRBV7-3 to TRBJ2-3; 9 bases fit TRBD2. Germline V gives CDR1 SGHTA, CDR2 FQGTGA. This CDR3 has 18 residues. J was trimmed by 8 bases and V by 5 bases; bases with no gene match: 20. The CDR3 here is CASSPDPWRGGRDVTQYF. The CDR3 nucleotides read TGTGCCAGCAGCCCCGACCCCTGGCGGGGGGGCCGGGATGTTACGCAGTATTTT.